The text below deals with one TCR beta chain. The CDR3 spans 15 residues. Germline lookup yields CDR1 ENHRY and CDR2 SYGVKD. Trimming took off 4 bases at V and 0 bases at J, with 10 bases between the two ends. The data stem from a study of blood T cell repertoires in COVID-19. As for the study in general: Material from acute and convalescent COVID-19 was sourced from the United States, Italy and Spain. The cDNA or gDNA used as material had been derived from T cells, B-cell-depleted T cells, or PBMCs.

Original handling: Reference gene primer amplification in the assay estimated nucleated cell counts. Using immunoSEQ multiplex PCR, the repertoire was profiled, and TCRdb retains in-frame clones only, with some absent. V and J calls and clone size are those listed in that table; D and trimming were worked out from the DNA. The data show about 260,000 clones, more than 80% seen once. The sample was peripheral blood. The source of this sequence is a woman aged 40 to 50 with acute or convalescent COVID-19. The chain has TRBV10-3 and TRBJ2-1; D may be TRBD2 (5 bases). CDR3 residues: CAISAGRSSYNEQFF. The CDR3 DNA reads as TGTGCCATCAGTGCTGGGAGATCCTCCTACAATGAGCAGTTCTTC.